The T cell receptor (beta chain) under discussion was sequenced for a study of control samples from healthy donors and cancer patients. Using immunoSEQ multiplex PCR, the repertoire was profiled, and TCRdb retains in-frame clones only, with some absent. The table lists approximately 84,000 clones, 91% of them singletons. The V end lost 4 bases, the J end lost 6 bases, and 16 bases lay between the germline ends. This CDR3 contains 13 residues. Germline CDR1 reads SQVTM; CDR2 reads ANQGSEA. The chain recombines TRBV29-1 with TRBJ2-7, with D hard to call. The sequence derives from a man aged 30 to 45 in good health. Sequencing input: blood. This chain's CDR3 is CSVATQRQGEQYF. Here the CDR3 DNA reads TGCAGCGTTGCAACCCAGCGCCAAGGCGAGCAGTACTTC.